The 27 T cell receptor beta chains below come from one sample, sequenced in a study of brain T cells in children with intractable seizures. Generated by immunoSEQ multiplex PCR, the TCRdb table keeps only in-frame clones and is missing some. The sample lists 95,000 to 120,000 clones; roughly 92% were seen once. The input for sequencing was peripheral blood, taken at surgery. All receptors derive from a boy under two years old with hemimegalencephaly and intractable seizures.

The V and J genes are TRBV27 and TRBJ2-2; D is uncertain. Trimming removed 2 bases from V and 3 bases from J, with 4 bases in between. There are 13 residues in the CDR3. The germline gives CDR1 MNHEY, CDR2 SMNVEV (reference sequence). The CDR3 DNA reads as TGTGCCAGCAGTTTACGATACACCGGGGAGCTGTTTTTT. This codes for CASSLRYTGELFF.

This chain joins TRBV10-2 and TRBJ2-1; 8 nucleotides line up with TRBD2. The J segment lost 4 bases and the V segment lost 7 bases, leaving 9 bases of the junction unmatched. Germline-derived CDR1 and CDR2 are WSHSY and SAAADI. The CDR3 runs to 15 residues. CDR3 loop: CASTQLAVPYNEQFF. Here the CDR3 DNA reads TGCGCCAGCACCCAACTAGCGGTACCTTACAATGAGCAGTTCTTC.

The V call is TRBV27, the J call TRBJ2-6; a weak D match, TRBD1 (5 bases). With 5 bases removed from V and 0 bases from J, the gap between germline ends came to 14 bases. From germline, CDR1 is MNHEY and CDR2 SMNVEV (reference sequence). CDR3 length: 17 residues. CDR3 sequence: CASSALSTASGANVLTF. CDR3 nucleotide sequence: TGTGCCAGCAGTGCTCTATCGACAGCCTCTGGGGCCAACGTCCTGACTTTC. Full variable domain (missing parts from reference TRBV27 and TRBJ2-6): EAQVTQNPRYLITVTGKKLTVTCSQNMNHEYMSWYRQDPGLGLRQIYYSMNVEVTDKGDVPEGYKVSRKEKRNFPLILESPSPNQTSLYFCASSALSTASGANVLTFGAGSRLTVL.

This clone was recorded once. The CDR3 region has the DNA TGTGCCATCAGTGGGGGGATCCTTAATGAGCAGTTCTTC. Translating it yields CAISGGILNEQFF. The J gene is TRBJ2-1, the V gene TRBV10-3, with D perhaps being TRBD1 or TRBD2 (5 bases each). The germline V gene has CDR1 ENHRY and CDR2 SYGVKD. V lost 4 bases and J lost 7, with 11 bases in between. The CDR3 contains 13 residues.

This rearrangement joins TRBV5-1 to TRBJ1-2; D is undetermined. V gave up 6 bases and J gave up 2 bases, with 8 bases separating them. The CDR3 has 12 residues. Looked up from germline, CDR1 is SGHRS and CDR2 is YFSETQ. CDR3 bases: TGCGCCAGCAAAAACCTAAACTATGGCTACACCTTC. Amino acid sequence: CASKNLNYGYTF.

This clone was counted only a few times. J is TRBJ1-6 and V is TRBV11-2, with D possibly matching TRBD1 (5 bases). Germline V lookup: CDR1 SGHAT, CDR2 FQNNGV. This CDR3 region has 15 residues. The V end lost 1 base, the J end lost 6 bases, and 10 bases lay between the germline ends. CDR3 loop: CASSLVRGANSPLHF. CDR3 nucleotide sequence: TGTGCCAGCAGCTTAGTAAGGGGTGCTAATTCACCCCTCCACTTT.

The sample holds one count of this clone. CDR3: CASSLKETQYF. The CDR3 DNA reads TGTGCCAGCAGCTTGAAGGAGACCCAGTACTTC. The chain couples TRBV5-6 to TRBJ2-5; D is unresolved. The CDR3 totals 11 residues. The V end lost 1 base, the J end lost 5 bases, and 3 bases lay between the germline ends. Germline V gives CDR1 SGHDT, CDR2 YYEEEE.

The chain recombines TRBV18 with TRBJ2-7, with 10 bases identical to TRBD1. The V segment lost 9 bases and the J segment 4 bases; nucleotides outside the gene matches: 6. The CDR3 contains 13 residues. The germline CDR1 and CDR2 sequences are KGHSH and LQKENI. Here the CDR3 reads CASAGGQGYEQYF. CDR3 nucleotide sequence: TGTGCCAGTGCGGGGGGACAGGGGTACGAGCAGTACTTC. The complete variable domain, with remaining parts taken from reference TRBV18 and TRBJ2-7, reads NAGVMQNPRHLVRRRGQEARLRCSPMKGHSHVYWYRQLPEEGLKFMVYLQKENIIDESGMPKERFSAEFPKEGPSILRIQQVVRGDSAAYFCASAGGQGYEQYFGPGTRLTVT.

V and J are TRBV9 and TRBJ2-7, with D possibly being TRBD1 (5 bases). Deletions cut 0 bases from V and 2 bases from J, with 15 bases between. The CDR3 length is 16 residues. In germline, CDR1 is SGDLS, CDR2 YYNGEE. In nucleotides, the CDR3 is TGTGCCAGCAGCGTAGGTACAGGCCTCTTACCCTACGAGCAGTACTTC. Amino acid sequence: CASSVGTGLLPYEQYF.

The gene calls are TRBV4-1 and TRBJ1-1, with D maybe TRBD1 (5 bases). CDR3 size: 13 residues. V lost 4 bases and J lost 2, with 8 bases in between. Germline V gene lookup returns CDR1 MGHRA and CDR2 YSYEKL. The CDR3 sequence is CASSPTANTEAFF. DNA for the CDR3: TGCGCCAGCAGCCCGACAGCTAACACTGAAGCTTTCTTT.

The chain links TRBV28 to TRBJ2-1; 8 bases map to TRBD2. Per germline, CDR1 MDHEN and CDR2 SYDVKM. Losses at the gene ends were 3 bases for V and 9 bases for J; bases not matched to a gene: 10. The CDR3 runs to 15 residues. The CDR3 nucleotides are TGTGCCAGCAGTTTGGTACTAGCGGATTCGGGTGAGCAGTTCTTC. It encodes CASSLVLADSGEQFF.

J is TRBJ1-2 and V is TRBV27; TRBD1 aligns across 11 bases. The trim removed 2 bases at V and 5 bases at J, leaving 1 base unmatched. Germline V gene data show CDR1 as MNHEY and CDR2 as SMNVEV (reference sequence). This CDR3 is 14 amino acids long. The CDR3 coding sequence is TGTGCCAGCAGTTTAGGGACAGGGGGTTATGGCTACACCTTC. It encodes CASSLGTGGYGYTF.

V usage is TRBV6-2 or TRBV6-3 and J usage is TRBJ1-1; tentatively, D is TRBD1 (5 bases). Germline-derived CDR1 and CDR2 are MNHEY and SVGEGT. The CDR3 spans 14 residues. Trimming removed 4 bases from V and 1 base from J, with 10 bases in between. The CDR3 protein is CASSWGPTNTEAFF. The DNA of the CDR3 is TGTGCCAGCAGTTGGGGACCGACGAACACTGAAGCTTTCTTT.

Only one count was recorded for this clone. The gene calls are TRBV3-1 (or the pseudogene TRBV3-2) and TRBJ2-7, with D tentatively TRBD2 (5 bases). V shed 0 bases and J shed 0 bases, with 12 bases lying between them. Looked up from germline, CDR1 is LGHDT and CDR2 is YNNKEL (reference sequence). The CDR3 has 16 amino acids. CDR3: CASSQDRRGSSYEQYF. The CDR3 bases are TGTGCCAGCAGCCAAGATCGGCGAGGGAGCTCCTACGAGCAGTACTTC.

The chain joins TRBV28 to TRBJ1-4; TRBD1 is a possible D gene (5 bases). The CDR3 consists of 14 residues. CDR1 and CDR2 (germline): MDHEN, SYDVKM. Between the trimmed V and J ends, which lost 6 bases and 5 bases, there was a span of 13 bases. The CDR3 protein is CASRGPHGNEKLFF. In DNA, the CDR3 is TGTGCCAGCAGGGGGCCCCACGGGAATGAAAAACTGTTTTTT.

The V gene is TRBV4-3, the J gene TRBJ2-2; a possible D gene is TRBD2 (6 bases). Germline CDR1 is LGHNA and CDR2 is YSLEER. The V and J ends lost 4 bases and 3 bases respectively, with 12 bases between them. The CDR3 totals 15 residues. CDR3 sequence (DNA): TGCGCCAGCAGCCCAGATGGAGGGTACACCGGGGAGCTGTTTTTT. It specifies CASSPDGGYTGELFF.

The J gene is TRBJ2-1, the V gene TRBV5-1, with D hard to call. The germline V gene encodes CDR1 SGHRS and CDR2 YFSETQ. CDR3 length equals 15 residues. Trimming pared 0 bases from V and 3 bases from J, leaving 10 bases between. CDR3 in amino acids: CASSLVAEIYNEQFF. CDR3 coding DNA: TGCGCCAGCAGCTTGGTTGCGGAAATCTACAATGAGCAGTTCTTC.

The table lists this clone with a count of one. CDR3 in amino acids: CASSQQTAGTEAFF. DNA of the CDR3: TGTGCCAGCAGCCAGCAGACAGCTGGCACTGAAGCTTTCTTT. This rearrangement joins TRBV16 to TRBJ1-1, with a possible D match to TRBD1 (5 bases). Trimming left V 3 bases short and J 4 bases short, with 12 bases between. The length of the CDR3 is 14 residues. Germline V gene sequence: CDR1 KGHSY, CDR2 FQNENV.

V gene TRBV2 combines with J gene TRBJ2-5; maybe TRBD2 (5 bases). The V gene lost 4 bases and the J gene lost 5 bases, with 17 bases spanning the gap. CDR1 and CDR2 from the germline V gene are SNHLY and FYNNEI. The length of the CDR3 is 15 residues. CDR3 in DNA: TGTGCCAGCAGTGGGACGCTCCTTCGCGGGGAGACCCAGTACTTC. It yields the protein CASSGTLLRGETQYF.

The V call is TRBV7-2, the J call TRBJ2-7; D gene ambiguous. CDR3 size: 12 residues. Trimming cost V 5 bases and J 5 bases, with 10 bases left between them. CDR1 and CDR2 from the germline V gene are SGHTA and FQGNSA. Here the CDR3 DNA reads TGTGCCAGCAGCCCCATCGTGAACGAGCAGTACTTC. Its translation: CASSPIVNEQYF.

V and J are TRBV7-2 and TRBJ2-2; 7 bases fit TRBD2. CDR1 is SGHTA, CDR2 FQGNSA, per germline. The CDR3 spans 17 residues. After removal of 0 bases from V and 1 base from J, the junction contained 5 bases not matched to a gene. The CDR3 DNA follows: TGTGCCAGCAGCTTAGCGATTAGCGGGCTGAACACCGGGGAGCTGTTTTTT. This encodes CASSLAISGLNTGELFF. Variable domain in full (rest from reference TRBV7-2 and TRBJ2-2): GAGVSQSPSNKVTEKGKDVELRCDPISGHTALYWYRQSLGQGLEFLIYFQGNSAPDKSGLPSDRFSAERTGGSVSTLTIQRTQQEDSAVYLCASSLAISGLNTGELFFGEGSRLTVL.

The V gene is TRBV6-5, the J gene TRBJ1-6, with D possibly matching TRBD1 (5 bases). This CDR3 contains 13 residues. V lost 7 bases to trimming and J lost 8 bases, with 12 bases between them. CDR1 MNHEY and CDR2 SVGAGI come from the germline V gene. In DNA, the CDR3 is TGTGCCAGCACAGGGCGGAAGCATTCACCCCTCCACTTT. It translates to CASTGRKHSPLHF.

The V gene is TRBV4-1, the J gene TRBJ1-6, with TRBD1 matching 8 bases. The V gene's germline CDR1 is MGHRA and CDR2 YSYEKL. J lost 10 bases, V lost 0 bases, and 8 bases had no gene match. The CDR3 is made up of 16 amino acids. CDR3 DNA sequence: TGCGCCAGCAGCCAAGATGCGGACAGGGAGGTATCACCCCTCCACTTT. Its translation is CASSQDADREVSPLHF.

The rearrangement joins TRBV6-6 to TRBJ1-3; D unresolved. Trimming took 6 bases from V and 3 from J, leaving 9 bases between them. The CDR3 totals 13 residues. Germline loops: CDR1 MNHNY, CDR2 SVGAGI (reference sequence). The CDR3 region has the DNA TGTGCCAGCAGGTCGGGTGTTGGAAACACCATATATTTT. Encoded protein: CASRSGVGNTIYF.

This rearrangement joins TRBV19 to TRBJ1-6, with D possibly matching TRBD1 (5 bases). Trimming shortened V by 7 bases and J by 5 bases, and 15 bases separated the two germline ends. Germline V gene sequence: CDR1 LNHDA, CDR2 SQIVND (reference sequence). The CDR3 has 15 residues. The chain's CDR3 is CASTRVGTNNSPLHF. CDR3 bases: TGTGCCAGTACCCGGGTAGGGACTAATAATTCACCCCTCCACTTT.

The chain has TRBV4-1 and TRBJ1-4; no clear D gene. Between the trimmed V and J ends, which lost 0 bases and 10 bases, there was a span of 9 bases. CDR3 size: 13 residues. The germline CDR1 and CDR2 sequences are MGHRA and YSYEKL. CDR3 sequence: CASSQEVSRKLFF. The CDR3 bases are TGCGCCAGCAGCCAAGAAGTTTCGAGAAAACTGTTTTTT.

This clone was observed a handful of times. CDR3 sequence: CASGLGRALYQETQYF. CDR3 coding DNA: TGTGCTAGTGGTTTGGGCAGGGCCTTGTACCAAGAGACCCAGTACTTC. The chain is built from TRBV12-5 and TRBJ2-5; perhaps TRBD1 as D (5 bases). The V and J ends lost 1 base and 0 bases respectively, with 12 bases between them. The germline CDR1 and CDR2 sequences are LGHNT and FRNRAP. The CDR3 runs 16 residues.